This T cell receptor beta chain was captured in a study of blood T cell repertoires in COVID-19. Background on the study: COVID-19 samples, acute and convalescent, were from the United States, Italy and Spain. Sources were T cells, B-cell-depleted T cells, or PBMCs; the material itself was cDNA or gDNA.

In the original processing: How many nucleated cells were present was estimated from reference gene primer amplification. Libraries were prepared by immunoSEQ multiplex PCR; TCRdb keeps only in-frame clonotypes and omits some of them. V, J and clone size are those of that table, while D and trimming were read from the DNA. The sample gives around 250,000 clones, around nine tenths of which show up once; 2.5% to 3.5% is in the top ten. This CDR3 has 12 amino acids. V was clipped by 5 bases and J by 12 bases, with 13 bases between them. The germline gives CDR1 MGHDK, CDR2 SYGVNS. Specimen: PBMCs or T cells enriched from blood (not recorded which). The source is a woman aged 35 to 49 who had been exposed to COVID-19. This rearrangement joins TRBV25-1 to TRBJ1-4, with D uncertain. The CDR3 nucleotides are TGTGCCAGCAGTTGGGAGGTGGGCGAACTGTTTTTT. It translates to CASSWEVGELFF.